This section outlines one T cell receptor (beta chain) sequence together with its context. The target of this receptor is not known. Within one base of it there is no much larger clone, and no base qualities were kept. The sample originates from a study of CD4 and CD8 cells across lung adenocarcinoma regions (dated by TCRdb to between 2017 and 2018). With regard to the full study: Intratumor heterogeneity of the T cell receptor repertoire was examined by comparing tumor centers with tumor margins.

Library generation was performed with PCR. Data came from a HiSeq X Ten. TCRdb reprocessing: public reads trimmed at Q25 with fastp, clones called with MiXCR, in-frame beta chains kept. A single entry per CDR3 protein holds the most common genes and DNA from its merged rows. This sample lists 10,000 to 15,000 distinct CDR3 sequences; roughly 60% were detected once. The ten largest clones capture approximately 35% of the sample. The donors were patients who had localized lung adenocarcinoma, which is a subtype of non-small cell lung cancer. The samples were taken from the margins of localized lung adenocarcinomas. For TCR repertoire analysis, CD8+ T cells taken from tumor tissue were profiled apart from CD4+ T cells. Measured from the cysteine to the phenylalanine, the CDR3 is 14 residues long. The retained sequence is limited to the CDR3, 42 bases, with the frame set at the first base. Based on the germline V gene, the CDR1 and CDR2 sequences are SGHTA and FQGNSA.

The TCR sequence derives from a female donor with lung adenocarcinoma. The CD4 and CD8 labels of this study may be unreliable. The source material was CD8+ T cells from the margin of a lung tumor. What the cell subset or site label conveys for this sample: tumor margin region. The chain uses TRBV7-2 and TRBJ2-1; the D gene could be TRBD1 or TRBD2, each one agreeing over 5 bases. The J call may be mistaken, given a closer DNA end match to TRBJ2-7. CDR3 loop: CAGLGGGDTETQYF. The sequenced DNA is TGTGCGGGGCTCGGAGGCGGTGACACAGAGACGCAGTACTTC.